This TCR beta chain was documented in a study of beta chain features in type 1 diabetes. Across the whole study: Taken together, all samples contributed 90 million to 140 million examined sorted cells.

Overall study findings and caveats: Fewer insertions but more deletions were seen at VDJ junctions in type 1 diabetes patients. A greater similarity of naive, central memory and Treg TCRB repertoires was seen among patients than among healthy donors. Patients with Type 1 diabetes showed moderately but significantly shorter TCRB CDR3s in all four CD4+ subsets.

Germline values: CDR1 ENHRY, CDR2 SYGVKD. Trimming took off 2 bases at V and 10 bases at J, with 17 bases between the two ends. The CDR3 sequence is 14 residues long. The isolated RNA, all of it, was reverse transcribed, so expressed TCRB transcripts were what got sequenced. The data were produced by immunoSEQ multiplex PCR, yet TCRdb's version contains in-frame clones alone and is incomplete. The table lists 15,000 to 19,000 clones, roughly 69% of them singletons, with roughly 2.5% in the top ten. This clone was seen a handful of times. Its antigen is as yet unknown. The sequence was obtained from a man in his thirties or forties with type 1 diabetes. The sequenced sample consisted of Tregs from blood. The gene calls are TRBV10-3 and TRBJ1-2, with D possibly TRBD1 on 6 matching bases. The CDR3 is CAISEPVDSLDYTF. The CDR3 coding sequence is TGTGCCATCAGTGAGCCGGTGGACAGCTTGGACTACACCTTC.